Sequencing of this TCR beta chain was carried out in a study of brain T cells in children with intractable seizures. TCRdb's table, derived via immunoSEQ multiplex PCR, lists solely in-frame clones and lacks some. Of 340,000 or so clones detected, over 85% appear once; the ten largest clones hold under 7%. Trimming at V came to 0 bases and at J to 6 bases, leaving 3 bases not matched to a gene. The CDR3 is 14 residues long. The V gene's germline CDR1 is SGHKS and CDR2 YYEKEE (reference sequence). Overall study results and limits: Clones missing pre-surgery may reflect undersampling of that blood sample.

The time point is: blood from clinic visit 5 months post-surgery; TSC patient then seizure free. Sequencing was limited to surgery cases with top T cell transcript signatures in brain tissue. At least one anti-epileptic drug was given before surgery. About this clone: No antigen is known for it.

The V and J genes are TRBV5-5 and TRBJ1-5, with 7 bases fitting TRBD1. The clonotype comes from a boy under two years old with tuberous sclerosis and intractable seizures. The source was peripheral blood, collected approximately 5 months after surgery. CDR3 loop: CASSLDRGGQPQHF. CDR3 sequence (DNA): TGTGCCAGCAGCTTGGACAGGGGCGGTCAGCCCCAGCATTTT.